This T cell receptor beta chain was identified in a study of T-cell reconstitution after alpha-beta-depleted transplantation in children. This clonotype has a handful of counts. V was clipped by 0 bases and J by 4 bases; unmatched bases: 4. This CDR3 spans 15 amino acids. Per the germline V gene, CDR1 is MNHEY and CDR2 is SVGAGI. Molecular barcoding with unique molecular identifiers was used for the TCRbeta library. TCRdb reprocessed the PCR reads with MiXCR, giving one entry per CDR3 protein. The table has some 260,000 distinct CDR3 sequences, roughly a quarter seen once. This clonotype was sampled from a female patient aged 2-15 years who had a stem cell transplant for congenital amegakaryocytic thrombocytopenia, so the T cells may come from the graft donor. The source was PBMCs, mostly from graft donor cells, collected 360 days after TCRalphabeta/CD19-depleted stem cell transplant. This chain joins TRBV6-5 and TRBJ2-7; 9 bases fit TRBD2. DNA of the CDR3: TGTGCCAGCAGTTACTCGCCTAGCGGGATTTACGAGCAGTACTTC. It translates to CASSYSPSGIYEQYF.